What follows describes a single T cell receptor beta chain. This sample is drawn from a study of OX40 agonist ivuxolimab in advanced cancers. Profiling relied on immunoSEQ multiplex PCR, and the TCRdb table lists in-frame clones only, not all of them. The table includes around 40,000 clones, about 86% detected once. J lost 5 bases, V lost 3 bases, and 8 bases had no gene match. CDR1 and CDR2 from the germline V gene are SGHTA and FQGTGA. This CDR3 is 15 amino acids long. This specimen was CD4+ or CD8+ T cells sorted from blood, taken in a trial of the OX40 agonist ivuxolimab. The chain employs TRBV7-3 and TRBJ2-7, with 9 bases identical to TRBD1. The sequence came from an adult with an advanced solid tumor such as melanoma, head and neck, liver or kidney cancer. The chain's CDR3 is CASSFGTGPRDEQYF. Here the CDR3 DNA reads TGTGCCAGCAGCTTTGGGACAGGGCCTCGGGACGAGCAGTACTTC.